Listed here are 30 T cell receptor beta chains from one sample, sequenced in a study of spatial heterogeneity in lung cancer. TCRdb redid the calling of the 5' RACE reads with MiXCR, one entry per CDR3 protein. This repertoire shows about 50,000 distinct CDR3 sequences, approximately 7.6% found once; its top ten account for around an eighth. Documented time point: sample taken at primary tumor resection. Tumor, nontumor lung or frozen PBMC supplied whole RNA, sequenced without sorting. This material consisted of PBMCs, taken at surgery. The receptor set was obtained from a female donor with early-stage non-small cell lung cancer.

This sequence joins TRBV6-2 or TRBV6-3 and TRBJ2-7; 9 bases map to TRBD1. Germline CDR1 and CDR2: MNHEY and SVGEGT. CDR3 length: 14 residues. With V trimmed by 6 bases and J by 1 base, 4 bases remained unmatched. CDR3 coding DNA: TGTGCCAGCAGGCGGACAGGGGCGTCCTACGAGCAGTACTTC. This gives the protein CASRRTGASYEQYF.

This clonotype appeared many times. The chain combines TRBV29-1 with TRBJ2-7, with 8 bases aligning to TRBD1. CDR3 length: 14 amino acids. V lost 4 bases to trimming and J lost 0 bases; unmatched junction nucleotides: 5. CDR1 SQVTM and CDR2 ANQGSEA come from the germline V gene. CDR3 sequence (DNA): TGCAGCGTTGTAGGACAGGGAATCTCCTACGAGCAGTACTTC. This translates into CSVVGQGISYEQYF.

The genes are TRBV7-2 and TRBJ1-2; no clear D. The germline V and J ends were trimmed by 1 base and 8 bases, with 11 bases remaining between them. CDR1 and CDR2 (germline): SGHTA, FQGNSA. The CDR3 has 13 residues. The CDR3 DNA is TGTGCCAGCAGCTTAGGTCAACTGAGGGGCTACACCTTC. Its protein is CASSLGQLRGYTF.

The chain has TRBV20-1 and TRBJ1-2, with D tentatively TRBD1 (5 bases). Germline CDR1 is DFQATT and CDR2 is SNEGSKA (reference sequence). The V end was cut by 8 bases, the J end by 4 bases, with 23 bases between. CDR3 length equals 15 residues. In DNA form, the CDR3 reads TGCAGTCTAGCCCCCGCCGGGACGCAAGCCTATGGCTACACCTTC. The encoded protein is CSLAPAGTQAYGYTF.

On this clonotype: Being one base from a much bigger clone, this may be a read error. J is TRBJ2-1 and V is TRBV9; 16 nucleotides agree with TRBD2. V trimming: 6 bases; J trimming: 6 bases; junction bases outside the gene matches: 9. The CDR3 consists of 17 residues. Germline loops: CDR1 SGDLS, CDR2 YYNGEE. The CDR3 DNA reads as TGTGCCAGCAACTCGGGACTAGCGGGGGGGTCTTTCAATGAGCAGTTCTTC. Its protein is CASNSGLAGGSFNEQFF. The whole variable domain, filled in from reference TRBV9 and TRBJ2-1, reads DSGVTQTPKHLITATGQRVTLRCSPRSGDLSVYWYQQSLDQGLQFLIQYYNGEERAKGNILERFSAQQFPDLHSELNLSSLELGDSALYFCASNSGLAGGSFNEQFFGPGTRLTVL.

The genes are TRBV27 and TRBJ2-7; D is unresolved. Germline CDR1 MNHEY, CDR2 SMNVEV (reference sequence). CDR3 length: 13 residues. Between the trimmed V and J ends, which lost 5 bases and 4 bases, there was a span of 12 bases. CDR3 in DNA: TGTGCCAGCAGTCGATCACAGTTTTACGAGCAGTACTTC. This encodes CASSRSQFYEQYF.

This chain joins TRBV11-1 and TRBJ2-6; no reliable D call. Trimming took off 1 base at V and 1 base at J, with 8 bases between the two ends. CDR1 is SGHAT and CDR2 is FQDESV in the germline V gene (reference sequence). This CDR3 is 16 amino acids long. As DNA, the CDR3 is TGTGCCAGCAGCTTAGATCGGGTATCTGGGGCCAACGTCCTGACTTTC. Protein product: CASSLDRVSGANVLTF.

The chain joins TRBV12-3 or TRBV12-4 to TRBJ2-6; D might be TRBD1 (5 bases). This CDR3 spans 17 amino acids. V was shortened by 8 bases and J by 2 bases, with 19 bases between the two germline ends. CDR3: CASPPYLDSTGANVLTF. The CDR3 nucleotides read TGTGCCAGCCCCCCCTACCTCGACAGCACTGGGGCCAACGTCCTGACTTTC.

This chain joins TRBV7-9 and TRBJ1-4, with TRBD1 matching 8 bases. The CDR3 consists of 15 residues. V trimming: 5 bases; J trimming: 6 bases; junction bases outside the gene matches: 8. Germline loops: CDR1 SEHNR, CDR2 FQNEAQ (reference sequence). The CDR3 here is CASSTTGTGHEKLFF. CDR3 bases: TGTGCCAGCAGCACTACCGGGACAGGCCATGAAAAACTGTTTTTT.

This chain joins TRBV24-1 and TRBJ1-2, with no clear D. The germline CDR1 and CDR2 sequences are KGHDR and SFDVKD. This CDR3 region has 15 residues. Trimming stripped 5 bases from V and 4 bases from J, with 16 bases between. Here the CDR3 DNA reads TGTGCCACCAGTGCTGAAGACGGGCCTTTCTATGGCTACACCTTC. It specifies CATSAEDGPFYGYTF.

This clonotype was seen more than once but under ten times. This chain joins TRBV11-2 and TRBJ1-1, with TRBD1 as a possible D gene (6 bases). Per the germline V gene, CDR1 is SGHAT and CDR2 is FQNNGV. This CDR3 is 15 amino acids long. Trimming took off 5 bases at V and 4 bases at J, with 17 bases between the two ends. CDR3: CASSMLGRGGTEAFF. For the CDR3, the DNA is TGTGCCAGCAGCATGTTGGGCAGGGGCGGCACTGAAGCTTTCTTT.

This clonotype was picked up a small number of times. The V and J genes are TRBV11-2 and TRBJ1-1, with D uncertain. CDR1 and CDR2 from the germline V gene are SGHAT and FQNNGV. Trimming took off 0 bases at V and 11 bases at J, with 13 bases between the two ends. The CDR3 is made up of 13 amino acids. CDR3 coding DNA: TGTGCCAGCAGCTTAGAATGGTTAGCCGTGGCTTTCTTT. As protein: CASSLEWLAVAFF.

Ten or more counts support this clonotype. The rearrangement uses TRBV29-1 and TRBJ2-5; 11 nucleotides align to TRBD2. V lost 7 bases to trimming and J lost 4 bases; unmatched junction nucleotides: 5. Germline CDR1 SQVTM, CDR2 ANQGSEA. This CDR3 is built from 13 residues. In DNA form, the CDR3 reads TGCAGCGCGACTAGCGGGGTTATAGAGACCCAGTACTTC. Its protein product is CSATSGVIETQYF.

This clonotype was detected ten times or more. The chain is built from TRBV5-4 and TRBJ1-4; 7 bases fit TRBD1. Per the germline V gene, CDR1 is SGHNT and CDR2 is YYREEE (reference sequence). The V and J ends lost 4 bases and 9 bases, in that order; junction bases with no gene match: 6. The CDR3 covers 13 residues. CDR3 protein: CASSLRDSKKLFF. Written as DNA, the CDR3 is TGTGCCAGCAGCCTCCGGGACAGTAAAAAACTGTTTTTT. The whole variable domain, remainder taken from reference TRBV5-4 and TRBJ1-4, is ETGVTQSPTHLIKTRGQQVTLRCSSQSGHNTVSWYQQALGQGPQFIFQYYREEENGRGNFPPRFSGLQFPNYSSELNVNALELDDSALYLCASSLRDSKKLFFGSGTQLSVL.

This clonotype showed up many times. The V call is TRBV7-6, the J call TRBJ2-7; 7 bases match TRBD1. CDR1 and CDR2 from the germline V gene are SGHVS and FNYEAQ. V gave up 2 bases and J gave up 1 base; unmatched junction bases: 2. This CDR3 spans 14 amino acids. CDR3 amino acids: CASSLRDRSYEQYF. The CDR3 bases are TGTGCCAGCAGCTTACGGGACAGATCCTACGAGCAGTACTTC.

This clonotype occurred a few times. This rearrangement joins TRBV20-1 to TRBJ2-5; D perhaps matches TRBD2 (7 bases). Germline V gene data show CDR1 as DFQATT and CDR2 as SNEGSKA (reference sequence). The V and J ends lost 5 bases and 4 bases respectively, with 17 bases between them. The length of the CDR3 is 14 residues. CDR3 nucleotide sequence: TGCAGTGCTTGCGAGTTAGGGGGGGGAGAGACCCAGTACTTC. Translated: CSACELGGGETQYF.

This sequence joins TRBV5-6 and TRBJ1-5; D is unresolved. From germline, CDR1 is SGHDT and CDR2 YYEEEE. V shed 4 bases and J shed 4 bases, with 12 bases lying between them. This CDR3 has 14 amino acids. As DNA, the CDR3 is TGTGCCAGCAGCCTGGCGGGTGGGAATCAGCCCCAGCATTTT. Translated, it gives CASSLAGGNQPQHF.

This clonotype was counted a few times. This chain connects TRBV6-2 or TRBV6-3 to TRBJ2-7; D gene ambiguous. Germline V gives CDR1 MNHEY, CDR2 SVGEGT. The CDR3 has 11 residues. Deletions cut 4 bases from V and 5 bases from J, with 6 bases between. The DNA for the CDR3 is TGTGCCAGCAGTTTGGGCGACGAGCAGTACTTC. This codes for CASSLGDEQYF.

This clonotype was found many times. The CDR3 DNA is TGTGCCAGCAGCCATCGCGGGGGGCTCGGCTCCTACAATGAGCAGTTCTTC. This encodes CASSHRGGLGSYNEQFF. This chain links TRBV4-2 with TRBJ2-1; 8 positions match TRBD2. V was clipped by 3 bases and J by 0 bases; unmatched bases: 7. The length of the CDR3 is 17 residues. Germline loops: CDR1 LGHNA, CDR2 YNFKEQ.

This sequence joins TRBV6-5 and TRBJ1-1; 7 bases fit TRBD1. V lost 5 bases to trimming and J lost 5 bases; unmatched junction nucleotides: 14. Germline values: CDR1 MNHEY, CDR2 SVGAGI. This CDR3 is built from 16 residues. The CDR3 is CASSGGSRTGETEAFF. The DNA for the CDR3 is TGTGCCAGCAGTGGTGGAAGTCGAACAGGGGAAACTGAAGCTTTCTTT.

This chain's CDR3 is CASSPTSGGTGELFF. The CDR3, as DNA: TGTGCCAGCAGCCCCACTAGCGGGGGGACCGGGGAGCTGTTTTTT. The chain recombines TRBV7-8 with TRBJ2-2, with 12 bases that match TRBD2. Germline loops: CDR1 SGHVS, CDR2 FQNEAQ. With V trimmed by 5 bases and J by 5 bases, 3 bases remained unmatched. CDR3 length: 15 residues.

This clonotype was seen many times. CDR3 sequence (DNA): TGTGCCAGCAGTTCGCCCGGGGAGCTGTTTTTT. Translated: CASSSPGELFF. The gene calls are TRBV9 and TRBJ2-2, with D hard to call. Per the germline V gene, CDR1 is SGDLS and CDR2 is YYNGEE. Trimming pared 5 bases from V and 6 bases from J, leaving 5 bases between. CDR3 size: 11 residues.

The J gene is TRBJ2-3, the V gene TRBV28; D perhaps matches TRBD2 (5 bases). V lost 4 bases, J lost 3 bases, and 11 bases lay in between. The CDR3 has 14 amino acids. CDR1 MDHEN and CDR2 SYDVKM come from the germline V gene. The chain's CDR3 is CASSYEGATDTQYF. CDR3 DNA sequence: TGTGCCAGCAGTTACGAGGGAGCAACAGATACGCAGTATTTT.

This clonotype has a count of ten or more. DNA of the CDR3: TGTGCCAGCAGCCAAGGGACTAGCGGGGGAACGCAGTATTTT. Its protein product is CASSQGTSGGTQYF. The chain joins TRBV4-2 to TRBJ2-3, with 13 bases aligning to TRBD2. The CDR3 loop spans 14 amino acids. Losses at the gene ends were 1 base for V and 9 bases for J; bases not matched to a gene: 1. Germline-derived CDR1 and CDR2 are LGHNA and YNFKEQ.

Only a few counts were recorded for this clonotype. The chain's CDR3 is CASYLFGGMGTDTQYF. CDR3 nucleotides: TGCGCCAGCTACCTCTTTGGGGGTATGGGCACAGATACGCAGTATTTT. The rearrangement uses TRBV5-1 and TRBJ2-3; D is tentatively TRBD1 or TRBD2 (5 bases each). CDR3 length equals 16 residues. Germline V gene sequence: CDR1 SGHRS, CDR2 YFSETQ. Trimming left V 7 bases short and J 1 base short, with 19 bases between. Full variable domain (outside the CDR3, taken from reference TRBV5-1 and TRBJ2-3): KAGVTQTPRYLIKTRGQQVTLSCSPISGHRSVSWYQQTPGQGLQFLFEYFSETQRNKGNFPGRFSGRQFSNSRSEMNVSTLELGDSALYLCASYLFGGMGTDTQYFGPGTRLTVL.

This clonotype came up many times. The chain couples TRBV5-4 to TRBJ2-3, with TRBD2 matching over 13 bases. The CDR3 covers 17 residues. Germline CDR1 SGHNT, CDR2 YYREEE (reference sequence). V shed 4 bases, J shed 5 bases, and the junction held 10 bases outside the gene matches. The CDR3, as DNA: TGTGCCAGCAGCCCACAAGGACTAGCGGGGGAGATAGATACGCAGTATTTT. It specifies CASSPQGLAGEIDTQYF.

The chain employs TRBV5-1 and TRBJ1-1, with 8 bases matching TRBD1. CDR3 length equals 16 residues. J lost 6 bases, V lost 4 bases, and 14 bases had no gene match. Germline CDR1 SGHRS, CDR2 YFSETQ. This CDR3 is CASSPRDRNLRAEAFF. CDR3 DNA: TGCGCCAGCAGCCCCCGGGACAGGAATCTGCGCGCTGAAGCTTTCTTT.

The gene calls are TRBV29-1 and TRBJ2-5; D ambiguous. Germline CDR1 SQVTM, CDR2 ANQGSEA. With 3 bases removed from V and 5 bases from J, the gap between germline ends came to 13 bases. This CDR3 has 13 residues. The CDR3, as DNA: TGCAGCGTTGATAAGAAGCTTTGGGAGACCCAGTACTTC. Translated: CSVDKKLWETQYF.

The CDR3 bases are TGTGCCACCAGTGAGCGTGACAGGGGCCCGAATGAGCAGTTCTTC. It encodes CATSERDRGPNEQFF. The genes are TRBV24-1 and TRBJ2-1; 8 positions match TRBD1. Germline CDR1 and CDR2: KGHDR and SFDVKD. CDR3 length equals 15 residues. The V and J ends lost 4 bases and 7 bases, in that order; junction bases with no gene match: 8.

This clonotype was seen at least ten times. One end of the junction fails to match germline, which may point to a read error. This chain uses TRBV20-1 with TRBJ2-7, with 8 nucleotides matching TRBD1. In germline, CDR1 is DFQATT, CDR2 SNEGSKA (reference sequence). The CDR3 totals 14 residues. CDR3 amino acids: CSARGGTGDYEQYF. In DNA form, the CDR3 reads TGCAGTGCCAGAGGAGGGACAGGTGATTACGAGCAGTACTTC.